This T cell receptor beta chain was retrieved from a study of shared clonotypes between healthy human individuals. This table comes from immunoSEQ multiplex PCR, and its TCRdb copy is limited to in-frame clones, with some not included. The repertoire holds roughly 2 million clones, with around 95% as singletons. The V gene's germline CDR1 is SGHNT and CDR2 YYREEE (reference sequence). The CDR3 sequence is 14 residues long. V was cut by 2 bases and J by 6 bases, with 14 bases left in between. This clone was observed a single time. The source is a man aged 18-30 years in good health. The material sequenced was naive CD4+ T cells sorted from blood. The sample's subset: CD45RA+ positively selected. V and J are TRBV5-4 and TRBJ1-1; D is perhaps TRBD1 (5 bases). The CDR3 region is CASSLHPGTAEAFF. The CDR3 nucleotides read TGTGCCAGCAGCTTACATCCAGGGACGGCTGAAGCTTTCTTT.